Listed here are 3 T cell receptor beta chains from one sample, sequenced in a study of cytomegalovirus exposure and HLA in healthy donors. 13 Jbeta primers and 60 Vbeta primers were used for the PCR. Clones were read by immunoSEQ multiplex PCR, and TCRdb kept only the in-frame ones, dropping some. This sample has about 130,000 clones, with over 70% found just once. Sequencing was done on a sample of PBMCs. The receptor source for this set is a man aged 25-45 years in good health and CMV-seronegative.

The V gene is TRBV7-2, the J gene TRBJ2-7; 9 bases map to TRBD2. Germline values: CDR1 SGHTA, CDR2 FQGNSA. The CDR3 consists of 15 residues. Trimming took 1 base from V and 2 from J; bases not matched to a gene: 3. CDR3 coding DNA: TGTGCCAGCAGCTTAGGGACTAGCGTCCCCTACGAGCAGTACTTC. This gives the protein CASSLGTSVPYEQYF.

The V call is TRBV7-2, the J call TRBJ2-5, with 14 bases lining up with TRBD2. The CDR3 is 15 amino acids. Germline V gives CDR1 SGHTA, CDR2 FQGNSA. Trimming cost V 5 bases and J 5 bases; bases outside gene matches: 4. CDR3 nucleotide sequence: TGTGCCAGCAGCATACGGACTAGCGGGGGGGAGACCCAGTACTTC. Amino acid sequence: CASSIRTSGGETQYF.

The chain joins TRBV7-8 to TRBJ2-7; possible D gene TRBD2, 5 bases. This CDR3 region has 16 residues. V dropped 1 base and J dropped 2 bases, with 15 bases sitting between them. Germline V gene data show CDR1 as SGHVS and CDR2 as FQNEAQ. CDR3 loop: CASSLGLRTHPYEQYF. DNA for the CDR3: TGTGCCAGCAGCTTAGGCTTACGGACTCACCCCTACGAGCAGTACTTC.